This TCR beta chain emerged from a study of CD8+ T cells in alopecia areata. As for this clone: Antigen: not known.

Notes on the study in general: Sharing of TCR sequences between patients (possibly for HLA-related reasons) was less clear than in mice. Clonality exceeded that of normal scalp in lesional scalp, most notably in alopecia totalis/universalis.

The CDR3 loop spans 14 amino acids. CDR1 is LNHDA, CDR2 SQIVND, per germline (reference sequence). Trimming shortened V by 8 bases and J by 2 bases, and 16 bases separated the two germline ends. Punch biopsies of lesional scalp, plus peripheral blood, were taken from alopecia areata patients. Cell sorting on a FACSAria was used to separate CD4+ and CD8+ T cells from the PBMCs. It was cDNA, reverse transcribed from extracted RNA, that served as the sequencing template. The repertoire was sequenced with immunoSEQ multiplex PCR; TCRdb's copy has only in-frame clones and lacks some. The table lists more than 200,000 clones, 67% of them singletons.

Sequenced material: CD4+ T cells sorted from blood, taken at week 0. This chain joins TRBV19 and TRBJ2-7; D possibly corresponds to TRBD1 (6 bases). The sequence derives from a human donor with alopecia areata. Here the CDR3 DNA reads TGTGCCAGTTCCAACCACGCAGGGGCCTACGAGCAGTACTTC. It specifies CASSNHAGAYEQYF.